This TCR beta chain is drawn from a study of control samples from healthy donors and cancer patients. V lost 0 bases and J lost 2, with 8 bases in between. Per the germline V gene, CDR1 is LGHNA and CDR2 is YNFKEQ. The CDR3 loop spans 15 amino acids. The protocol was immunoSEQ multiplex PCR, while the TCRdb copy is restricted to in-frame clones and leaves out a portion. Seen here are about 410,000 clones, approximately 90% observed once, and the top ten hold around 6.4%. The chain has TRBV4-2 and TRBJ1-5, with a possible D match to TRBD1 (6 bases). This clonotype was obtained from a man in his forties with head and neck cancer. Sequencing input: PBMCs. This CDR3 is CASSQDRQGNQPQHF. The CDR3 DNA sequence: TGTGCCAGCAGCCAAGACCGACAGGGCAATCAGCCCCAGCATTTT.